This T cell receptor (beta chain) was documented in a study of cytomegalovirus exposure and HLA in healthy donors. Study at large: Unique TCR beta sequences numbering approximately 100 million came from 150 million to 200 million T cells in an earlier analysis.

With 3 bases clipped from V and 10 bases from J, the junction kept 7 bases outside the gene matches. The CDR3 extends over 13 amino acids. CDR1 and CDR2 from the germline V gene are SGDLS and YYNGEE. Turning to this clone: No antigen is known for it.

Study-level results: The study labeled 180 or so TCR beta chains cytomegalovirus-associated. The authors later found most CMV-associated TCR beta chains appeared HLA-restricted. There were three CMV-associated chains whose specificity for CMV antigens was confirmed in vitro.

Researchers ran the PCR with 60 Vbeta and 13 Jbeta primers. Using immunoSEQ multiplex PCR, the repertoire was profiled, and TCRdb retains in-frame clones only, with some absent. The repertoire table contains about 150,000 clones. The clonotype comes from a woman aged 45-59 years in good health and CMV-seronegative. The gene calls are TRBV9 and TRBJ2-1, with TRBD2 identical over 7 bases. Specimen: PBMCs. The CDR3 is CASSEGRGGEQFF. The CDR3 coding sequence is TGTGCCAGCAGCGAAGGGAGGGGAGGGGAGCAGTTCTTC.